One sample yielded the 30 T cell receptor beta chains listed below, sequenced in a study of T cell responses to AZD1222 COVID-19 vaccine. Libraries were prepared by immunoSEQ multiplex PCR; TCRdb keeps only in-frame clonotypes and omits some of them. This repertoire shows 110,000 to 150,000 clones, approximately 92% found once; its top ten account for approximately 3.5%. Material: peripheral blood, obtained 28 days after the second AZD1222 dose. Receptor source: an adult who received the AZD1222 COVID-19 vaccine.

CDR3 in DNA: TGTGCCACCAGTGATCGAGAAACGGGTGGCTACACCTTC. Amino acids: CATSDRETGGYTF. V gene TRBV24-1 combines with J gene TRBJ1-2; D unresolved. V lost 3 bases and J lost 7, with 11 bases in between. The CDR3 totals 13 residues. Germline loops: CDR1 KGHDR, CDR2 SFDVKD.

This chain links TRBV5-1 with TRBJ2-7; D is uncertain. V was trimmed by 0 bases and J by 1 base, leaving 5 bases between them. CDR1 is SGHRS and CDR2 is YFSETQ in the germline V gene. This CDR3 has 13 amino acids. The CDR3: CASSLDRSYEQYF. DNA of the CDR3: TGCGCCAGCAGCTTGGACAGATCCTACGAGCAGTACTTC.

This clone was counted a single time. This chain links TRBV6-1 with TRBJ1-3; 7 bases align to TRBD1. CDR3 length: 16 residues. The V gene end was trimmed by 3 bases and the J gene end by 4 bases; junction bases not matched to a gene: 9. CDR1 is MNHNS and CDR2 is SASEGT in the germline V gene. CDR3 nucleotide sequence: TGTGCCAGCAGTGAGGAGGGGGCCAGAGCCGGAAACACCATATATTTT. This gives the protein CASSEEGARAGNTIYF.

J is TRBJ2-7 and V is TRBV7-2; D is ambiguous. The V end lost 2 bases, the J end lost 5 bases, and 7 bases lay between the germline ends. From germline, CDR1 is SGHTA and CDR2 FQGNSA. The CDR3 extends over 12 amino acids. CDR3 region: CASSLSSNEQYF. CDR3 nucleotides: TGTGCCAGCAGCTTATCTTCCAACGAGCAGTACTTC.

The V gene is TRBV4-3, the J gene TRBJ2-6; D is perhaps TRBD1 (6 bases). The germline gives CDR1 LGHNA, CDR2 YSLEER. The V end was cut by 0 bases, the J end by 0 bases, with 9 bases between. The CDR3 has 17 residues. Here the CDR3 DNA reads TGCGCCAGCAGCCAAGAGGACAGCTCCTCTGGGGCCAACGTCCTGACTTTC. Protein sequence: CASSQEDSSSGANVLTF.

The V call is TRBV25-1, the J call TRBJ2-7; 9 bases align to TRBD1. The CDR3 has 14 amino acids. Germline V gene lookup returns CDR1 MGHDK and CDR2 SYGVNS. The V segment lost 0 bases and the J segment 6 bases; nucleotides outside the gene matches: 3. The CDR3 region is CASSEYADRGEQYF. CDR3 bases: TGTGCCAGCAGTGAATATGCGGACAGGGGCGAGCAGTACTTC.

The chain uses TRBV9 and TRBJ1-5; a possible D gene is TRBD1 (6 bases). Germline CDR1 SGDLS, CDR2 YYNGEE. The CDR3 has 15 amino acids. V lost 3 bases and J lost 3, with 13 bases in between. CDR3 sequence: CASSGTGWVNQPQHF. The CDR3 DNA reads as TGTGCCAGCAGCGGTACAGGGTGGGTCAATCAGCCCCAGCATTTT.

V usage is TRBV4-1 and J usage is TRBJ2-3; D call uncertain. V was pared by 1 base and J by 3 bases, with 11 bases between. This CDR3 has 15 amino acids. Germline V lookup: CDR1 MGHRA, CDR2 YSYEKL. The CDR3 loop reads CASSQVVSSTDTQYF. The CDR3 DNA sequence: TGCGCCAGCAGCCAAGTTGTCTCCTCAACAGATACGCAGTATTTT.

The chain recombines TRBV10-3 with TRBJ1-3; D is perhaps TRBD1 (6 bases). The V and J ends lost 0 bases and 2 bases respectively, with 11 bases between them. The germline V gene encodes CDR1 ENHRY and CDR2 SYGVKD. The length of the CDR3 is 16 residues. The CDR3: CAISESLRDTGNTIYF. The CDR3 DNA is TGTGCCATCAGTGAGTCGCTAAGGGACACTGGAAACACCATATATTTT.

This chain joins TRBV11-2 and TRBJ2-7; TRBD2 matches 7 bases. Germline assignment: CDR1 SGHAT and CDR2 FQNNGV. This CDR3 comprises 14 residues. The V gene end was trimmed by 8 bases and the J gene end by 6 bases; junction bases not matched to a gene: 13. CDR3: CASSTAGPPFEQYF. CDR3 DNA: TGTGCCAGCTCCACAGCGGGACCGCCTTTCGAGCAGTACTTC.

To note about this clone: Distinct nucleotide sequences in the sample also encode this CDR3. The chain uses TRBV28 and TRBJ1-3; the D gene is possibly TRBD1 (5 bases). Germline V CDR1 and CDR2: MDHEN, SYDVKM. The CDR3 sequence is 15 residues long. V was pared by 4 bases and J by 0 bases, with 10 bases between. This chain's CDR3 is CASSSGALSGNTIYF. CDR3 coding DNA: TGTGCCAGCAGTTCCGGGGCCCTCTCTGGAAACACCATATATTTT. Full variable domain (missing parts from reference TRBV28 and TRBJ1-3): DVKVTQSSRYLVKRTGEKVFLECVQDMDHENMFWYRQDPGLGLRLIYFSYDVKMKEKGDIPEGYSVSREKKERFSLILESASTNQTSMYLCASSSGALSGNTIYFGEGSWLTVV.

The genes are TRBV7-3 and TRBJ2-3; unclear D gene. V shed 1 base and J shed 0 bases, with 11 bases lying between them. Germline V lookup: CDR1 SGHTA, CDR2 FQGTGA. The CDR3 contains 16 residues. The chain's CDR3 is CASSLIGPSSTDTQYF. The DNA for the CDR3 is TGTGCCAGCAGCTTAATAGGGCCTTCAAGCACAGATACGCAGTATTTT.

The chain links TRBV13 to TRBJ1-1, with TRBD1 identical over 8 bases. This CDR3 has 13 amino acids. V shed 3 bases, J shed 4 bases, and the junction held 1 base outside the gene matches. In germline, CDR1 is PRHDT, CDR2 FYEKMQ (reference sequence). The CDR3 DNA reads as TGTGCCAGCAGCTTCACAGGGGGCACTGAAGCTTTCTTT. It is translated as CASSFTGGTEAFF.

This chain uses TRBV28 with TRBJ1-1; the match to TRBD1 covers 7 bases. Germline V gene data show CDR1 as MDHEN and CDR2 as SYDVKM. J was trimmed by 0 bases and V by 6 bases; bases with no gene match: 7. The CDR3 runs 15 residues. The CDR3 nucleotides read TGTGCCAGCAGCACACAGGGGAAAATGAACACTGAAGCTTTCTTT. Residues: CASSTQGKMNTEAFF.

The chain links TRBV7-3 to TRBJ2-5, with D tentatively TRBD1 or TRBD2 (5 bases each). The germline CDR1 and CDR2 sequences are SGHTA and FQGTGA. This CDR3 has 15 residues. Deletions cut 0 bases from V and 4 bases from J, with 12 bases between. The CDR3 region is CASSLTGAQPETQYF. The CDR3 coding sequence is TGTGCCAGCAGCTTAACCGGGGCTCAGCCAGAGACCCAGTACTTC.

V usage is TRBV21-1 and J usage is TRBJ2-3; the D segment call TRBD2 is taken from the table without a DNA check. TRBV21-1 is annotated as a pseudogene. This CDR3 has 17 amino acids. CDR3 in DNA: TGTGCCAGCAGCAAACACGGGAGGGCCCCTTCCACAGATACGCAGTATTTT. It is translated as CASSKHGRAPSTDTQYF.

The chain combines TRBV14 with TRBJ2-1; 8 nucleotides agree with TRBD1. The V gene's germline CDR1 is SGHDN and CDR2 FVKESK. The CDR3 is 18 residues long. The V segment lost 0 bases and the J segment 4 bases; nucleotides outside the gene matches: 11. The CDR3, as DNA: TGTGCCAGCAGCCAAGATAGGGGGTCAGGGGGCGAGTACAATGAGCAGTTCTTC. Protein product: CASSQDRGSGGEYNEQFF.

This CDR3 is CAWSYGQGWFNEQFF. The CDR3 DNA reads as TGTGCCTGGAGTTACGGACAGGGGTGGTTCAATGAGCAGTTCTTC. The rearrangement joins TRBV30 to TRBJ2-1; 9 bases agree with TRBD1. Germline CDR1 reads GTSNPN; CDR2 reads SVGIG (reference sequence). The CDR3 length is 15 residues. V dropped 2 bases and J dropped 6; count of bases not matched to a gene: 8.

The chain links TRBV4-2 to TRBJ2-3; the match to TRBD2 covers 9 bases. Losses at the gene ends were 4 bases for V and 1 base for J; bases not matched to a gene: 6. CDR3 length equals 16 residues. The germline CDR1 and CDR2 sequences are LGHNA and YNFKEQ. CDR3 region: CASSPGLAWGTDTQYF. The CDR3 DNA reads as TGTGCCAGCAGCCCAGGACTAGCGTGGGGCACAGATACGCAGTATTTT.

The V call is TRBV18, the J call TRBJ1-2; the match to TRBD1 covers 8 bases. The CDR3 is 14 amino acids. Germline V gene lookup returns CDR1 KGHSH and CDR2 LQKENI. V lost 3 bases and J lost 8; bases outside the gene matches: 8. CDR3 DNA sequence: TGTGCCAGCTCACCCCTGGACAGGGAGGGCGGCTACACCTTC. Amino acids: CASSPLDREGGYTF.

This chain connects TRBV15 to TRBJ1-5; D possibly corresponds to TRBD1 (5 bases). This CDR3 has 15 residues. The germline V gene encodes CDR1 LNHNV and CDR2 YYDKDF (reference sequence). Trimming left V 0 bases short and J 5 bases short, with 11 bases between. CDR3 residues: CATSRDVGGHQPQHF. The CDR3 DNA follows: TGTGCCACCAGCAGAGATGTGGGGGGTCATCAGCCCCAGCATTTT.

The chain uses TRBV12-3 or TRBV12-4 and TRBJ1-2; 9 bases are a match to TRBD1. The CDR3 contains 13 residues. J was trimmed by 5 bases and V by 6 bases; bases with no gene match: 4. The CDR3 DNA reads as TGTGCCAGCAGCCTGGGACAGGGATATGGCTACACCTTC. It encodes CASSLGQGYGYTF.

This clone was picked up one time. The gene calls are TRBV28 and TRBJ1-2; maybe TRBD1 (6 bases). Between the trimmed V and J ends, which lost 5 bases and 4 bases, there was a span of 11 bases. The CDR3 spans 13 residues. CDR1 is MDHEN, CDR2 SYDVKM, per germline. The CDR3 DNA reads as TGTGCCAGCAGTGTAGGACAGATCTATGGCTACACCTTC. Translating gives CASSVGQIYGYTF.

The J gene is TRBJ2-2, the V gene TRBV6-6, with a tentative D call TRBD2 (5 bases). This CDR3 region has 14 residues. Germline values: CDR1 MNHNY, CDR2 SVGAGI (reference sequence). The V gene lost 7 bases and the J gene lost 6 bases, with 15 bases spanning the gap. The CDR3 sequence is CASTSVGDAGELFF. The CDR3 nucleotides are TGTGCCAGCACCTCTGTGGGAGACGCCGGGGAGCTGTTTTTT.

The CDR3 reads CASTSRWGSSYNEQFF. The DNA of the CDR3 is TGTGCCAGCACATCAAGATGGGGGAGCTCCTACAATGAGCAGTTCTTC. V is TRBV28 and J is TRBJ2-1; the D gene could be TRBD1 or TRBD2 (5 bases each). The germline gives CDR1 MDHEN, CDR2 SYDVKM. The CDR3 is 16 residues long. Trimming pared 7 bases from V and 0 bases from J, leaving 16 bases between.

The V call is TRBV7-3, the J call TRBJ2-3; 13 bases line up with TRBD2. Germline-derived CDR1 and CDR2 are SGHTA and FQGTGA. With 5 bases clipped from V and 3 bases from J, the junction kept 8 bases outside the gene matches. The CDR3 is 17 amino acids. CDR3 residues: CASSLFGTSGTTDTQYF. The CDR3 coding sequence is TGTGCCAGCAGCCTATTCGGGACTAGCGGGACGACAGATACGCAGTATTTT.

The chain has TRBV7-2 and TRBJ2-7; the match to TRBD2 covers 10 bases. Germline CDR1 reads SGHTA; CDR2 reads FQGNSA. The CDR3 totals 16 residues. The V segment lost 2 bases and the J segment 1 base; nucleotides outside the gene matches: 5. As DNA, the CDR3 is TGTGCCAGCAGCTTACATAGCGGGAGGAGATCCTACGAGCAGTACTTC. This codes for CASSLHSGRRSYEQYF.

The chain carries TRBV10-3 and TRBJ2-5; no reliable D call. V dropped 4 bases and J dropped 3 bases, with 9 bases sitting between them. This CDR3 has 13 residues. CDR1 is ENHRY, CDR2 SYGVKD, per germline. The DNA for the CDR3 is TGTGCCATCAGTGGGGCTGGTAAAGAGACCCAGTACTTC. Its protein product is CAISGAGKETQYF.

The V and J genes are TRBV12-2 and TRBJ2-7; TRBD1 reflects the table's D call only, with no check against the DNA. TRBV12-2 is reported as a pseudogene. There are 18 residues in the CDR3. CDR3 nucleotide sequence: TGTGCAAGTCGCCTACGCCGGGACAGGGGGCGTGATGAGAACGAGCAGTACTTC. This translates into CASRLRRDRGRDENEQYF.

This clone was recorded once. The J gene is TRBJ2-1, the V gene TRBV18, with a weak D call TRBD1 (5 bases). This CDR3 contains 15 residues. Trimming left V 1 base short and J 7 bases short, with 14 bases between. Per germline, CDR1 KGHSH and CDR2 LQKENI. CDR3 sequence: CASSPQGSSLNEQFF. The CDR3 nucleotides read TGTGCCAGCTCACCACAGGGGTCTAGTTTGAATGAGCAGTTCTTC.